This T cell receptor (beta chain) was documented in a study of CD8 T cells in ankylosing spondylitis. Whole-study results and caveats: Earlier reports found some motif variants in synovial fluid and blood in reactive arthritis. Within ankylosing spondylitis blood, a TCR beta motif made up of eight highly homologous variants appeared to be characteristic.

A single record per CDR3 protein comes from TCRdb applying MiXCR to the 5' RACE reads. Here the sample spans approximately 350,000 distinct CDR3 sequences, about 15% being singletons. Turning to this clonotype: What it binds is not known.

CDR3 length equals 15 residues. V was cut by 5 bases and J by 2 bases, with 14 bases left in between. Germline V gives CDR1 MRHNA, CDR2 SNTAGT. The V and J genes are TRBV6-4 and TRBJ2-3; D unresolved. The sample was blood, either unsorted or a sorted T cell fraction (not recorded which). The sequence came from a male donor with ankylosing spondylitis or in good health (not recorded which). Here the CDR3 DNA reads TGTGCCAGCAGTCGAACGGAGCGCGTCACAGATACGCAGTATTTT. The encoded protein is CASSRTERVTDTQYF.